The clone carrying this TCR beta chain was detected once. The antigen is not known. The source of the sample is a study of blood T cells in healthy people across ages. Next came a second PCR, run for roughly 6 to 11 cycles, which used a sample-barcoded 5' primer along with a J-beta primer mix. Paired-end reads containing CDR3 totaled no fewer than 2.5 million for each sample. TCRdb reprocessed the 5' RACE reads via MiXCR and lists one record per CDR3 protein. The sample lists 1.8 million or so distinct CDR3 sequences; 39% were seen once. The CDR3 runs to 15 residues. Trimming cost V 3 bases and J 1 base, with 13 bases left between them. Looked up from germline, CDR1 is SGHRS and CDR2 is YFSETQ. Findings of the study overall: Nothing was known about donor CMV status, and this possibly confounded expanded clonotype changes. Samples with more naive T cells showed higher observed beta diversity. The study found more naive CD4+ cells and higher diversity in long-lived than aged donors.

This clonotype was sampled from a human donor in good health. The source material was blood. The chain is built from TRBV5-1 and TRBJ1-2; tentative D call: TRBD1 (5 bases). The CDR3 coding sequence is TGCGCCAGCAGCTGGGACCTCCGGGGTAACTATGGCTACACCTTC. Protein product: CASSWDLRGNYGYTF.